The 20 T cell receptor beta chains in this list originate from one sample, sequenced in a study of blood T cell repertoires in COVID-19. Clones were sequenced by immunoSEQ multiplex PCR, and TCRdb holds only the in-frame ones, with some missing. This table has around 290,000 clones, 86% appearing once. Sequencing was performed on peripheral blood. These TCRs come from a woman aged 70-85 years with COVID-19, enrolled during active disease.

The V gene is TRBV7-2, the J gene TRBJ2-1; D is unclear. The CDR3 has 12 residues. Deletions cut 2 bases from V and 7 bases from J, with 6 bases between. Germline CDR1 and CDR2: SGHTA and FQGNSA. The CDR3 reads CASSLQRNEQFF. The CDR3 DNA follows: TGTGCCAGCAGCTTACAACGGAATGAGCAGTTCTTC.

J is TRBJ2-3 and V is TRBV6-5; 9 nucleotides match TRBD1. Losses at the gene ends were 2 bases for V and 4 bases for J; bases not matched to a gene: 4. From germline, CDR1 is MNHEY and CDR2 SVGAGI. This CDR3 has 15 residues. The CDR3 sequence is CASSYGTGISDTQYF. The CDR3 DNA follows: TGTGCCAGCAGTTACGGGACAGGGATTTCAGATACGCAGTATTTT.

This chain links TRBV6-5 with TRBJ1-2; the match to TRBD1 covers 10 bases. CDR3 size: 15 residues. Losses at the gene ends were 6 bases for V and 1 base for J; bases not matched to a gene: 5. Germline values: CDR1 MNHEY, CDR2 SVGAGI. DNA for the CDR3: TGTGCCAGCAGGCGAGGACAGGGGGTTAACTATGGCTACACCTTC. This sequence encodes CASRRGQGVNYGYTF.

The rearrangement joins TRBV6-6 to TRBJ1-2, with TRBD1 as a possible D gene (5 bases). V lost 1 base and J 6 bases, leaving 18 bases between the germline ends. In germline, CDR1 is MNHNY, CDR2 SVGAGI (reference sequence). This CDR3 spans 16 amino acids. CDR3 coding DNA: TGTGCCAGCAGTTACTGGGGAGGGCAGGGTAGGGATGGCTACACCTTC. It yields the protein CASSYWGGQGRDGYTF.

The chain links TRBV15 to TRBJ1-2; D perhaps matches TRBD1 (6 bases). V lost 5 bases and J 3 bases, leaving 13 bases between the germline ends. Germline values: CDR1 LNHNV, CDR2 YYDKDF (reference sequence). This CDR3 has 14 amino acids. CDR3 nucleotides: TGTGCCACCAGCGGGGTGGGGGCCGACTATGGCTACACCTTC. This codes for CATSGVGADYGYTF. The full variable domain, rest sourced from reference TRBV15 and TRBJ1-2, is DAMVIQNPRYQVTQFGKPVTLSCSQTLNHNVMYWYQQKSSQAPKLLFHYYDKDFNNEADTPDNFQSRRPNTSFCFLDIRSPGLGDTAMYLCATSGVGADYGYTFGSGTRLTVV.

V gene TRBV28 combines with J gene TRBJ2-2; a possible D gene is TRBD1 (5 bases). Trimming removed 7 bases at V and 6 bases at J, with 9 bases between. Germline V lookup: CDR1 MDHEN, CDR2 SYDVKM. This CDR3 has 12 amino acids. The CDR3 here is CASTLGAGELFF. The CDR3 region has the DNA TGTGCCAGCACCTTAGGGGCCGGGGAGCTGTTTTTT.

This chain links TRBV7-8 with TRBJ2-1; D call uncertain. The CDR3 has 13 amino acids. V lost 1 base, J lost 4 bases, and 5 bases lay in between. Germline assignment: CDR1 SGHVS and CDR2 FQNEAQ. CDR3 in amino acids: CASSLVSYNEQFF. The CDR3 DNA reads TGTGCCAGCAGCTTAGTTTCTTACAATGAGCAGTTCTTC.

The chain recombines TRBV6-5 with TRBJ1-4; 7 nucleotides align to TRBD1. Germline V gene sequence: CDR1 MNHEY, CDR2 SVGAGI. This CDR3 spans 15 amino acids. The ends lost 6 bases at V and 5 bases at J; junction bases unmatched: 9. The CDR3: CASRVRPGGNEKLFF. Here the CDR3 DNA reads TGTGCCAGCAGGGTCAGACCAGGGGGGAATGAAAAACTGTTTTTT.

The chain employs TRBV12-3 or TRBV12-4 and TRBJ1-1; D perhaps matches TRBD1 (5 bases). CDR3 length: 13 residues. V was clipped by 4 bases and J by 2 bases, with 8 bases between them. The DNA for the CDR3 is TGTGCCAGCAGTTGGGGCAGAAACACTGAAGCTTTCTTT. Protein sequence: CASSWGRNTEAFF.

The chain combines TRBV28 with TRBJ1-2; 7 bases are shared with TRBD1. The CDR3 extends over 13 amino acids. CDR1 is MDHEN and CDR2 is SYDVKM in the germline V gene. V shed 5 bases, J shed 6 bases, and the junction held 6 bases outside the gene matches. The CDR3 region has the DNA TGTGCCAGCAGTAGGACAGGAGTTGATGGCTACACCTTC. This encodes CASSRTGVDGYTF.

The rearrangement links TRBV28 to TRBJ2-1; D may be TRBD2 (6 bases). Germline V gene sequence: CDR1 MDHEN, CDR2 SYDVKM. The germline V and J ends were trimmed by 7 bases and 5 bases, with 18 bases remaining between them. The CDR3 has 15 residues. CDR3 in DNA: TGTGCCAGCAATCCTTCCGGGACTTCTAACAATGAGCAGTTCTTC. Protein sequence: CASNPSGTSNNEQFF.

The chain links TRBV7-9 to TRBJ2-7; TRBD1 agrees at 7 bases. Unmatched junction bases numbered 8, after V lost 5 bases and J lost 4 bases. Germline V CDR1 and CDR2: SEHNR, FQNEAQ (reference sequence). The CDR3 is 14 residues long. Here the CDR3 DNA reads TGTGCCAGCAGCGGCAGACAGGGTAATTACGAGCAGTACTTC. Its translation: CASSGRQGNYEQYF.

V gene TRBV23-1 combines with J gene TRBJ1-4; 9 bases match TRBD1. TRBV23-1 is an ORF, with its function uncertain. Trimming at V came to 4 bases and at J to 6 bases, leaving 3 bases not matched to a gene. CDR3 length equals 14 residues. The CDR3 nucleotides read TGCGCCAGCAGTCCCAGGACAGGGGATGAAAAACTGTTTTTT. Its translation: CASSPRTGDEKLFF.

This CDR3 is CASSSPKDGSGAWNEQFF. CDR3 nucleotides: TGTGCCAGCAGCTCCCCAAAGGATGGTAGCGGTGCCTGGAATGAGCAGTTCTTC. The V gene is TRBV7-2, the J gene TRBJ2-1; weak D call: TRBD2 (6 bases). The CDR3 extends over 18 amino acids. Germline V gene lookup returns CDR1 SGHTA and CDR2 FQGNSA. V lost 4 bases and J lost 7, with 26 bases in between.

The chain couples TRBV3-1 (or the pseudogene TRBV3-2) to TRBJ1-2; D possibly corresponds to TRBD1 (6 bases). This CDR3 contains 14 residues. V was shortened by 4 bases and J by 4 bases, with 13 bases between the two germline ends. CDR1 and CDR2 from the germline V gene are LGHDT and YNNKEL (reference sequence). CDR3 residues: CASSPGRGFYGYTF. CDR3 DNA: TGTGCCAGCAGCCCAGGGAGGGGGTTCTATGGCTACACCTTC.

This chain uses TRBV5-1 with TRBJ1-1; 9 positions match TRBD1. The junction had 4 bases not matched to a gene; V was cut back by 4 bases and J by 0 bases. The germline V gene has CDR1 SGHRS and CDR2 YFSETQ. CDR3 length: 15 residues. For the CDR3, the DNA is TGCGCCAGCAGCGGCGGACAGGGGTTGAACACTGAAGCTTTCTTT. As protein: CASSGGQGLNTEAFF.

The chain recombines TRBV10-3 with TRBJ2-1; 11 bases are shared with TRBD1. CDR3 length equals 15 residues. V lost 0 bases to trimming and J lost 8 bases; unmatched junction nucleotides: 3. Looked up from germline, CDR1 is ENHRY and CDR2 is SYGVKD. CDR3 sequence (DNA): TGTGCCATCAGTGAGTCTGGACAGGGGGCAGATGAGCAGTTCTTC. As protein: CAISESGQGADEQFF.

The J gene is TRBJ1-5, the V gene TRBV27; no firm D call. This CDR3 has 14 amino acids. Trimming left V 2 bases short and J 5 bases short, with 10 bases between. The germline V gene has CDR1 MNHEY and CDR2 SMNVEV (reference sequence). CDR3 nucleotide sequence: TGTGCCAGCAGTTTAGGGCGAAGTTATCAGCCCCAGCATTTT. Its protein product is CASSLGRSYQPQHF.

The rearrangement joins TRBV5-1 to TRBJ2-5; weak D call: TRBD1 (5 bases). CDR3 length equals 14 residues. Trimming left V 1 base short and J 2 bases short, with 9 bases between. Germline V lookup: CDR1 SGHRS, CDR2 YFSETQ. CDR3 sequence (DNA): TGCGCCAGCAGCTTGAGGGGCTCACAAGAGACCCAGTACTTC. This codes for CASSLRGSQETQYF.

The V and J genes are TRBV5-6 and TRBJ1-5, with D perhaps TRBD1 (5 bases). Germline CDR1 SGHDT, CDR2 YYEEEE. The CDR3 has 16 amino acids. The V gene lost 6 bases and the J gene lost 0 bases, with 16 bases spanning the gap. CDR3 in DNA: TGTGCCAGCACCTGGGGGGGACTCTATAGCAATCAGCCCCAGCATTTT. This translates into CASTWGGLYSNQPQHF.